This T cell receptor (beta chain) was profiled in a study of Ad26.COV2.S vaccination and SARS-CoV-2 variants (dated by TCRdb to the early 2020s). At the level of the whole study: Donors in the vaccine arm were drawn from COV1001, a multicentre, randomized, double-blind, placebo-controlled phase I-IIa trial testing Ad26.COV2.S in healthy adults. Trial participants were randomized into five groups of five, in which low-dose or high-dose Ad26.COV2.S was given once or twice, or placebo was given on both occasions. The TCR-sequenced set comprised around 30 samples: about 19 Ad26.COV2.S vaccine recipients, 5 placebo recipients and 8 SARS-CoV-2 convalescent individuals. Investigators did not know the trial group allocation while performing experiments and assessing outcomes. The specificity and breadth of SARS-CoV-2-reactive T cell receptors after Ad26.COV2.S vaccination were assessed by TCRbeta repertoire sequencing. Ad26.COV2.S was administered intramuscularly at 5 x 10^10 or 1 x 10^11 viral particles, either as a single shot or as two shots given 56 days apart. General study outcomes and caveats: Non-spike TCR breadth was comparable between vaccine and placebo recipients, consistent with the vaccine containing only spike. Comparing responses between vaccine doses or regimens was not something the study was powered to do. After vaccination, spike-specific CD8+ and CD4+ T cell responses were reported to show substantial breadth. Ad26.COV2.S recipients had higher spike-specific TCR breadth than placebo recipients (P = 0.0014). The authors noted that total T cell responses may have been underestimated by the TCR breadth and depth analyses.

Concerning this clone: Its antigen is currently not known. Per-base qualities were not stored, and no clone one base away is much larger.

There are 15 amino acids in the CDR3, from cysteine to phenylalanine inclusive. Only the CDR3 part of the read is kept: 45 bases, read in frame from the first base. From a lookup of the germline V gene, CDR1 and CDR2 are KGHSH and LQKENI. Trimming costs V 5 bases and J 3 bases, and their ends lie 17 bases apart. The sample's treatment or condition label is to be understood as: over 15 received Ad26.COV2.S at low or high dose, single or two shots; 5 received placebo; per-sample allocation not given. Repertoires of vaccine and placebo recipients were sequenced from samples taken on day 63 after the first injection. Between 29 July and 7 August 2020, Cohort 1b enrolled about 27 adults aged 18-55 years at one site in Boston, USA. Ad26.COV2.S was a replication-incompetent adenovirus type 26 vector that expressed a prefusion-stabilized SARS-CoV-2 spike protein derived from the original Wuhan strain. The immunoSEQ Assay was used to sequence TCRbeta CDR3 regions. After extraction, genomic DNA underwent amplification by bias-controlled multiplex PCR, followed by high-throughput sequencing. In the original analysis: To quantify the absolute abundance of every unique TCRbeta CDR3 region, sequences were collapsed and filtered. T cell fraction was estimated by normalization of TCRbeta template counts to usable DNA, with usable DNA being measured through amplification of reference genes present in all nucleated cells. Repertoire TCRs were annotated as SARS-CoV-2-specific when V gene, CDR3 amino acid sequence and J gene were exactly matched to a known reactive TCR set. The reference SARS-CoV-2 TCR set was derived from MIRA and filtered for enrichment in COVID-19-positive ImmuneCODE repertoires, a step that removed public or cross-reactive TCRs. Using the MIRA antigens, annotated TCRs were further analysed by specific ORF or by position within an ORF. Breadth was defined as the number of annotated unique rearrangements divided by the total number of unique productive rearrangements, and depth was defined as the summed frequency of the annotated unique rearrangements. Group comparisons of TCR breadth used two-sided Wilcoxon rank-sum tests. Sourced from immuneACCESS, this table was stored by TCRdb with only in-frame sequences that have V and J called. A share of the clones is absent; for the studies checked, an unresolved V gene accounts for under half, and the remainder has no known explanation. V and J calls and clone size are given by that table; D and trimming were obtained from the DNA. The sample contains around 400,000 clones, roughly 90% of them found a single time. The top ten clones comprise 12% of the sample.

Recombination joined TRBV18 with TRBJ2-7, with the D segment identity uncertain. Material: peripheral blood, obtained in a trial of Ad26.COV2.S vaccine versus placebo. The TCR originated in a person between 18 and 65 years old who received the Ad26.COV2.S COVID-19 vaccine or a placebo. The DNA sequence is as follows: TGTGCCAGCTCAACGCGACCTACGGGCAACTACGAGCAGTACTTC. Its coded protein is CASSTRPTGNYEQYF.